This T cell receptor beta chain was observed in a study of untreated major depressive disorder. TCRdb keeps only in-frame clones here, not all; method: immunoSEQ multiplex PCR. The sample records approximately 20,000 clones, approximately 92% being singletons. CDR3 length equals 15 residues. Germline CDR1 is SEHNR and CDR2 is FQNEAQ (reference sequence). With 1 base removed from V and 6 bases from J, the gap between germline ends came to 13 bases. This TCR was sampled from a man between 25 and 39 years old in good health. The rearrangement joins TRBV7-9 to TRBJ2-4; the D call may be TRBD1 or TRBD2 (7 bases each). Material: CD4+ T cells from PBMCs. The CDR3 DNA sequence: TGTGCCAGCAGCTTAGGGGAGGGACAGTCAAACATTCAGTACTTC. Translation: CASSLGEGQSNIQYF.